These 26 T cell receptor beta chains came from one sample sequenced in a study of blood T cell repertoires in COVID-19. Here immunoSEQ multiplex PCR was the method, and the copy in TCRdb shows in-frame clones only, minus some. The sample has about 330,000 clones, roughly nine tenths seen once. The source material was PBMCs or T cells enriched from blood (not recorded which). These receptors came from a woman under 40 who had recovered from COVID-19.

V is TRBV6-5 and J is TRBJ2-2; D perhaps matches TRBD1 (6 bases). Germline CDR1 reads MNHEY; CDR2 reads SVGAGI. CDR3 length: 15 amino acids. Trimming cost V 0 bases and J 5 bases, with 10 bases left between them. CDR3 in DNA: TGTGCCAGCAGTTACTCGGGGGCGGAGACCGGGGAGCTGTTTTTT. It specifies CASSYSGAETGELFF.

A single count supports this clone. The chain couples TRBV9 to TRBJ1-3; no reliable D call. The CDR3 contains 13 residues. V was trimmed by 2 bases and J by 9 bases, leaving 12 bases between them. Per germline, CDR1 SGDLS and CDR2 YYNGEE. CDR3 protein: CASSVDIRGTIYF. The CDR3 nucleotides read TGTGCCAGCAGCGTTGATATTCGGGGCACCATATATTTT.

V and J are TRBV11-2 and TRBJ1-5; D may be TRBD1 (6 bases). The CDR3 covers 13 residues. The V end lost 8 bases, the J end lost 4 bases, and 12 bases lay between the germline ends. Per the germline V gene, CDR1 is SGHAT and CDR2 is FQNNGV. The CDR3 sequence is CASSRTDNQPQHF. DNA for the CDR3: TGTGCCAGCTCCCGGACAGATAATCAGCCCCAGCATTTT.

J is TRBJ2-1 and V is TRBV7-9; TRBD2 matches 8 bases. The V gene's germline CDR1 is SEHNR and CDR2 FQNEAQ (reference sequence). V lost 5 bases to trimming and J lost 9 bases; unmatched junction nucleotides: 12. The CDR3 extends over 15 amino acids. The CDR3 sequence: CASSKGGLGEGEQFF. The CDR3, as DNA: TGTGCCAGCAGCAAAGGGGGACTAGGGGAAGGTGAGCAGTTCTTC.

The chain combines TRBV4-2 with TRBJ1-1; unclear D gene. V lost 3 bases to trimming and J lost 3 bases, with 11 bases between them. This CDR3 contains 14 residues. Germline V gene sequence: CDR1 LGHNA, CDR2 YNFKEQ. CDR3 sequence (DNA): TGTGCCAGCAGCCAGAACGCTCGGGACACTGAAGCTTTCTTT. Protein product: CASSQNARDTEAFF.

V and J are TRBV7-8 and TRBJ2-1; TRBD1 agrees at 7 bases. The CDR3 extends over 15 amino acids. Germline lookup yields CDR1 SGHVS and CDR2 FQNEAQ. Germline trimming cut 5 bases from V and 4 bases from J; bases unmatched to any gene: 8. The CDR3 nucleotides read TGTGCCAGCAGCCCCGGGACAGACACATACAATGAGCAGTTCTTC. Residues: CASSPGTDTYNEQFF.

J is TRBJ1-4 and V is TRBV29-1; 9 nucleotides match TRBD1. Germline V gives CDR1 SQVTM, CDR2 ANQGSEA. This CDR3 is 12 amino acids long. After removal of 5 bases from V and 8 bases from J, the junction contained 3 bases not matched to a gene. Here the CDR3 DNA reads TGCAGCGTTCGGACAGGGGTCGAAAAACTGTTTTTT. It is translated as CSVRTGVEKLFF.

The gene calls are TRBV5-1 and TRBJ1-1; tentatively, D is TRBD1 (5 bases). CDR1 and CDR2 from the germline V gene are SGHRS and YFSETQ. The CDR3 covers 17 residues. V was shortened by 4 bases and J by 5 bases, with 24 bases between the two germline ends. The CDR3 bases are TGCGCCAGCAGCACCGGGAGGCGGGACCCCTCAACAACTGAAGCTTTCTTT. Translated, it gives CASSTGRRDPSTTEAFF.

In its sample, this clone was seen many times. The chain combines TRBV2 with TRBJ1-2, with D unresolved. This CDR3 is 13 amino acids long. Germline V CDR1 and CDR2: SNHLY, FYNNEI. V dropped 3 bases and J dropped 6 bases, with 11 bases sitting between them. CDR3 residues: CASSDNLADGYTF. In nucleotides, the CDR3 is TGTGCCAGCAGTGATAACCTGGCGGATGGCTACACCTTC. Full variable domain (missing parts from reference TRBV2 and TRBJ1-2): EPEVTQTPSHQVTQMGQEVILRCVPISNHLYFYWYRQILGQKVEFLVSFYNNEISEKSEIFDDQFSVERPDGSNFTLKIRSTKLEDSAMYFCASSDNLADGYTFGSGTRLTVV.

The gene calls are TRBV3-1 (or the pseudogene TRBV3-2) and TRBJ2-1, with no clear D. CDR3 size: 15 residues. V gave up 0 bases and J gave up 5 bases, with 11 bases separating them. Germline loops: CDR1 LGHDT, CDR2 YNNKEL (reference sequence). Here the CDR3 DNA reads TGTGCCAGCAGCCAAGAAATAGGCCAGGACAATGAGCAGTTCTTC. It is translated as CASSQEIGQDNEQFF.

The chain employs TRBV29-1 and TRBJ1-4; D gene unclear. Germline CDR1 is SQVTM and CDR2 is ANQGSEA. The CDR3 has 15 amino acids. V was cut by 0 bases and J by 0 bases, with 8 bases left in between. Here the CDR3 reads CSVEDMEATNEKLFF. The CDR3, as DNA: TGCAGCGTTGAAGATATGGAGGCAACTAATGAAAAACTGTTTTTT.

The chain recombines TRBV27 with TRBJ2-5; weak D call: TRBD1 (6 bases). This CDR3 has 13 amino acids. In germline, CDR1 is MNHEY, CDR2 SMNVEV (reference sequence). Trimming removed 4 bases from V and 5 bases from J, with 11 bases in between. This CDR3 reads CASSYRDGETQYF. CDR3 coding DNA: TGTGCCAGCAGTTACAGGGACGGGGAGACCCAGTACTTC.

The chain recombines TRBV19 with TRBJ1-1; D possibly corresponds to TRBD1 (5 bases). The CDR3 totals 14 residues. V lost 7 bases, J lost 1 base, and 13 bases lay in between. The germline CDR1 and CDR2 sequences are LNHDA and SQIVND (reference sequence). The CDR3 here is CASNPPGQNTEAFF. CDR3 nucleotides: TGTGCCAGTAACCCTCCAGGGCAGAACACTGAAGCTTTCTTT.

This clone was found once. J is TRBJ2-7 and V is TRBV7-2; 8 bases agree with TRBD1. After removal of 4 bases from V and 4 bases from J, the junction contained 6 bases not matched to a gene. Germline CDR1 is SGHTA and CDR2 is FQGNSA. The CDR3 totals 14 residues. CDR3 DNA sequence: TGTGCCAGCAGCTCGACAGGGGTTGGGTACGAGCAGTACTTC. This codes for CASSSTGVGYEQYF.

In this sample, this clone turned up once. V and J are TRBV27 and TRBJ2-2, with 7 positions matching TRBD1. Trimming cost V 5 bases and J 5 bases; bases outside gene matches: 8. This CDR3 is built from 15 residues. Germline assignment: CDR1 MNHEY and CDR2 SMNVEV (reference sequence). The CDR3 protein is CASSRRDSSTGELFF. The CDR3 nucleotides read TGTGCCAGCAGTCGACGGGACAGCAGTACCGGGGAGCTGTTTTTT.

V gene TRBV7-2 combines with J gene TRBJ1-4; maybe TRBD1 (6 bases). Germline-derived CDR1 and CDR2 are SGHTA and FQGNSA. The CDR3 length is 13 residues. Trimming took 5 bases from V and 12 from J, leaving 16 bases between them. CDR3 amino acids: CASSTDRQRELFF. In nucleotides, the CDR3 is TGTGCCAGCAGCACGGACAGACAACGTGAACTGTTTTTT.

The gene calls are TRBV28 and TRBJ1-2; D perhaps matches TRBD1 (5 bases). CDR1 MDHEN and CDR2 SYDVKM come from the germline V gene. CDR3 length: 13 residues. V lost 3 bases and J 3 bases, leaving 8 bases between the germline ends. In DNA form, the CDR3 reads TGTGCCAGCAGTTTGGCGGGACACTATGGCTACACCTTC. It specifies CASSLAGHYGYTF.

This clone was recorded only once. The CDR3, as DNA: TGTGCCAGCAGTTACTCGGGGCCCCGCCCGCAGTACTTC. Protein sequence: CASSYSGPRPQYF. The chain links TRBV6-5 to TRBJ2-7, with D tentatively TRBD1 (5 bases). V was clipped by 0 bases and J by 9 bases, with 12 bases between them. The CDR3 loop spans 13 amino acids. Germline V gene data show CDR1 as MNHEY and CDR2 as SVGAGI.

The V call is TRBV5-1, the J call TRBJ2-7, with 7 bases aligning to TRBD2. V dropped 1 base and J dropped 2; count of bases not matched to a gene: 6. The germline CDR1 and CDR2 sequences are SGHRS and YFSETQ. This CDR3 has 15 amino acids. The CDR3 sequence: CASSLLAEGTYEQYF. CDR3 nucleotides: TGCGCCAGCAGCTTGCTAGCGGAAGGGACCTACGAGCAGTACTTC. Variable domain in full (rest from reference TRBV5-1 and TRBJ2-7): KAGVTQTPRYLIKTRGQQVTLSCSPISGHRSVSWYQQTPGQGLQFLFEYFSETQRNKGNFPGRFSGRQFSNSRSEMNVSTLELGDSALYLCASSLLAEGTYEQYFGPGTRLTVT.

J is TRBJ2-7 and V is TRBV28; 9 nucleotides agree with TRBD1. Germline values: CDR1 MDHEN, CDR2 SYDVKM. The CDR3 runs to 15 residues. V shed 3 bases and J 5 bases; nucleotides not matched to a gene: 8. CDR3 sequence: CASSLPGTGFHEQYF. The CDR3 nucleotides read TGTGCCAGCAGTTTGCCCGGGACAGGGTTTCACGAGCAGTACTTC. The full variable domain, with the rest looked up from reference TRBV28 and TRBJ2-7, is DVKVTQSSRYLVKRTGEKVFLECVQDMDHENMFWYRQDPGLGLRLIYFSYDVKMKEKGDIPEGYSVSREKKERFSLILESASTNQTSMYLCASSLPGTGFHEQYFGPGTRLTVT.

The chain carries TRBV5-5 and TRBJ1-1, with D hard to call. V was trimmed by 1 base and J by 1 base, leaving 14 bases between them. Germline CDR1 reads SGHKS; CDR2 reads YYEKEE (reference sequence). The length of the CDR3 is 16 residues. CDR3 protein: CASSLPPLSRNTEAFF. The CDR3 DNA is TGTGCCAGCAGCTTGCCCCCTCTGTCGAGGAACACTGAAGCTTTCTTT.

This clone has a single count. CDR3 loop: CASSSLGRGGEAFF. The CDR3 bases are TGTGCCAGCAGCTCCCTCGGCAGGGGTGGTGAAGCTTTCTTT. The V call is TRBV7-8, the J call TRBJ1-1; a possible D gene is TRBD1 (6 bases). Germline V lookup: CDR1 SGHVS, CDR2 FQNEAQ. This CDR3 has 14 amino acids. V lost 4 bases, J lost 7 bases, and 16 bases lay in between.

The V call is TRBV6-4, the J call TRBJ1-3, with D perhaps TRBD1 (6 bases). The CDR3 contains 17 residues. Germline CDR1 is MRHNA and CDR2 is SNTAGT. Trimming removed 7 bases at V and 0 bases at J, with 19 bases between. CDR3 protein: CASMKSTGRHSGNTIYF. The CDR3 nucleotides are TGTGCCAGCATGAAAAGTACAGGGCGCCACTCTGGAAACACCATATATTTT.

The CDR3 loop reads CASSLNVGGNSGNTIYF. DNA for the CDR3: TGTGCCAGCAGCTTAAATGTTGGCGGAAACTCTGGAAACACCATATATTTT. The J gene is TRBJ1-3, the V gene TRBV7-2; D gene unclear. Germline-derived CDR1 and CDR2 are SGHTA and FQGNSA. CDR3 size: 17 residues. Trimming removed 2 bases at V and 0 bases at J, with 14 bases between.

The rearrangement joins TRBV7-2 to TRBJ2-7, with D perhaps matching TRBD1 (5 bases). The CDR3 loop spans 15 amino acids. Germline loops: CDR1 SGHTA, CDR2 FQGNSA. The ends were cut back, 6 bases at V and 1 base at J, with 16 bases in the middle. CDR3 protein: CASRYAVQGSYEQYF. The CDR3 nucleotides are TGTGCCAGCAGATATGCGGTCCAGGGTTCCTACGAGCAGTACTTC.

The chain employs TRBV6-5 and TRBJ1-2, with TRBD1 identical over 9 bases. With 6 bases clipped from V and 6 bases from J, the junction kept 5 bases outside the gene matches. CDR1 is MNHEY, CDR2 SVGAGI, per germline. This CDR3 comprises 13 residues. Here the CDR3 DNA reads TGTGCCAGCAGGACCACAGGGGGCGATGGCTACACCTTC. It is translated as CASRTTGGDGYTF.